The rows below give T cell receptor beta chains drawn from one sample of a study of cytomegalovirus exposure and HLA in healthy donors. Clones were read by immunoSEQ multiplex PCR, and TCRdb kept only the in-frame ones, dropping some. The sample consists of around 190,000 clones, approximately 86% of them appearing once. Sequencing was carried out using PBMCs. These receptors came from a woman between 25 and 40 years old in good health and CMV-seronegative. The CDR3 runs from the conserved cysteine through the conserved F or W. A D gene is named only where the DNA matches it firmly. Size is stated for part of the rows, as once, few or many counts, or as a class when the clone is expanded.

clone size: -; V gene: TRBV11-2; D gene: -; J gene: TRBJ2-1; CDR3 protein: CASSPARDTYNEQFF; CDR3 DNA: TGTGCCAGCAGCCCCGCGAGGGACACCTACAATGAGCAGTTCTTC
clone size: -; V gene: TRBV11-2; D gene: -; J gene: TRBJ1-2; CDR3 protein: CASSLWGREIDGYTF; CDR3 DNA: TGTGCCAGCAGCTTATGGGGCCGGGAGATTGATGGCTACACCTTC
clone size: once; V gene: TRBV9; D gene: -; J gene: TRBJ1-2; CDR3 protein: CASSVEGVGGDYGYTF; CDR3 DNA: TGTGCCAGCAGCGTAGAAGGGGTAGGGGGAGACTATGGCTACACCTTC
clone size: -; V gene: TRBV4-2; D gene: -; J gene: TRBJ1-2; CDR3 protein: CASSPDVVRQDYGYTF; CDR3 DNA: TGTGCCAGCAGCCCCGACGTAGTCAGGCAGGACTATGGCTACACCTTC
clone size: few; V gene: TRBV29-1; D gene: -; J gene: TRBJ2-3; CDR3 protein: CSVVRGGSTDTQYF; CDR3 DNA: TGCAGCGTTGTGCGGGGTGGGAGCACAGATACGCAGTATTTT
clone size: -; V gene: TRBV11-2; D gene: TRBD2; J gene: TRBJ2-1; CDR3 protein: CASRIAGEGDNEQFF; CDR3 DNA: TGTGCCAGCAGAATAGCGGGAGAAGGGGACAATGAGCAGTTCTTC
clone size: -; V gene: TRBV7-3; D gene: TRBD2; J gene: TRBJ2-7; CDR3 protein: CASSLAGRYEQYF; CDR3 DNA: TGTGCCAGCAGTCTAGCGGGCCGATACGAGCAGTACTTC
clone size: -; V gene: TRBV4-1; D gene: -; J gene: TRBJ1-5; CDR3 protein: CASSQKQGPQPQHF; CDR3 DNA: TGCGCCAGCAGCCAAAAACAGGGCCCTCAGCCCCAGCATTTT
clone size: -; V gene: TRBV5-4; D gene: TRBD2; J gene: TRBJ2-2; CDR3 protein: CASSHQRGANTGELFF; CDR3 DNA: TGTGCCAGCAGTCACCAGCGGGGCGCGAACACCGGGGAGCTGTTTTTT
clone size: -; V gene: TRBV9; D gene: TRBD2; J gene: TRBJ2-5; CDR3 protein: CASSVRGGLGETQYF; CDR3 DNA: TGTGCCAGCAGCGTCCGGGGGGGCCTAGGGGAGACCCAGTACTTC
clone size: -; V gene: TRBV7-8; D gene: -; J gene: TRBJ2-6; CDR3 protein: CASSSDLYSGANVLTF; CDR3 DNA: TGTGCCAGCAGCTCAGATCTGTACTCTGGGGCCAACGTCCTGACTTTC
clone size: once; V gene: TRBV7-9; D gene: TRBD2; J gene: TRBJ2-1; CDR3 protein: CASSSGLAEGNEQFF; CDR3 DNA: TGTGCCAGCAGCTCCGGACTAGCGGAGGGTAATGAGCAGTTCTTC
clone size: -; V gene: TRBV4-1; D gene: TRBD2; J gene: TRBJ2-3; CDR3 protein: CASSLLLAGESDTQYF; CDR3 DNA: TGCGCCAGCAGCCTTCTCCTAGCGGGAGAGTCAGATACGCAGTATTTT
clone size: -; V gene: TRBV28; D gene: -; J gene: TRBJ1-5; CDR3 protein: CASSFWTDLPNQPQHF; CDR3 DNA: TGTGCCAGCAGTTTCTGGACAGATCTTCCCAATCAGCCCCAGCATTTT
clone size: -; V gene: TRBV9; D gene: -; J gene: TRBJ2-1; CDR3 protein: CAPWGHRRTEQFF; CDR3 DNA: TGTGCTCCCTGGGGACACCGGCGTACTGAGCAGTTCTTC
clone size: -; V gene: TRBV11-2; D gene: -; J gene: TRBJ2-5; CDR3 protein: CASSFRGTGETQYF; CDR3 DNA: TGTGCCAGCAGCTTTCGGGGGACGGGGGAGACCCAGTACTTC
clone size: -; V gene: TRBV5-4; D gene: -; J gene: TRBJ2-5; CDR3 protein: CASSHPGAGAMYQETQYF; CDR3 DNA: TGTGCCAGCAGTCATCCAGGGGCGGGGGCCATGTACCAAGAGACCCAGTACTTC
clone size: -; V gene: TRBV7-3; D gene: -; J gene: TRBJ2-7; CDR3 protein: CASKEDGYSYEQYF; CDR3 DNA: TGTGCCAGCAAGGAGGACGGATACTCCTACGAGCAGTACTTC
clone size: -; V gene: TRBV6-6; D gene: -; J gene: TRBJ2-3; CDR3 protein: CASSFSVASTDTQYF; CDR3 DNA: TGTGCCAGCAGTTTCTCCGTGGCCAGCACAGATACGCAGTATTTT
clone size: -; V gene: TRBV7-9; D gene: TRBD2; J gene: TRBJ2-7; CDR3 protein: CASSLAGGAYEQYF; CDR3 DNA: TGTGCCAGCAGCTTGGCGGGAGGAGCCTACGAGCAGTACTTC
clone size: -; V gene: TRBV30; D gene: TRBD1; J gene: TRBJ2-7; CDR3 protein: CAWSAPAGTGGYEQYF; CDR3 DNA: TGTGCCTGGAGTGCACCCGCCGGGACAGGGGGCTATGAGCAGTACTTC
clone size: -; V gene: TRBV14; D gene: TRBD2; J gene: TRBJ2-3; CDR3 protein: CASSHSGRLTDTQYF; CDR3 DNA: TGTGCCAGCAGCCATAGCGGGAGGCTCACAGATACGCAGTATTTT
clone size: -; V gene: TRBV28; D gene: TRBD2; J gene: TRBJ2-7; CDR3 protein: CASSPTSGRRRGYEQYF; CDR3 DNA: TGTGCCAGCAGTCCGACTAGCGGGAGGAGAAGGGGCTACGAGCAGTACTTC
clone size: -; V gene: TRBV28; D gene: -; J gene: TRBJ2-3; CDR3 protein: CASSQGGSTDTQYF; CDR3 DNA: TGTGCCAGCAGTCAGGGAGGCAGCACAGATACGCAGTATTTT
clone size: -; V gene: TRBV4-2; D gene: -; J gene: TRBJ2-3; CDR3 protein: CASSPTSWDTQYF; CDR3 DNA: TGTGCCAGCAGCCCTACTAGCTGGGATACGCAGTATTTT
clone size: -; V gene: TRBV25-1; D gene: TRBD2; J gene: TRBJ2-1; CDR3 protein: CASRLAGANEQFF; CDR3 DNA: TGTGCCAGCAGGCTAGCGGGAGCCAATGAGCAGTTCTTC
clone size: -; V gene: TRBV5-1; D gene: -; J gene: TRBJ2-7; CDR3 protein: CASSLGQGSYEQYF; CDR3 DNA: TGCGCCAGCAGCTTGGGACAAGGATCCTACGAGCAGTACTTC
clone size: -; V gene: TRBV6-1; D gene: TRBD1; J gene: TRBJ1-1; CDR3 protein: CAISFFDRGEAFF; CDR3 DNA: TGTGCCATCTCCTTCTTTGACAGGGGAGAAGCTTTCTTT
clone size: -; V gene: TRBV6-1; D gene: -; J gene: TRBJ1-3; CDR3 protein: CASTSGYSGNTIYF; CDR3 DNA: TGTGCCAGCACATCGGGGTACTCTGGAAACACCATATATTTT
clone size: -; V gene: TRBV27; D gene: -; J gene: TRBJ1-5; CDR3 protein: CASSLEGVGQPQHF; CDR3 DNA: TGTGCCAGCAGTTTAGAAGGGGTGGGACAGCCCCAGCATTTT
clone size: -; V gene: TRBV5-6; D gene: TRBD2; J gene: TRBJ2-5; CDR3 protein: CASRKGAGIQETQYF; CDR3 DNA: TGTGCCAGCAGAAAGGGAGCGGGGATTCAAGAGACCCAGTACTTC
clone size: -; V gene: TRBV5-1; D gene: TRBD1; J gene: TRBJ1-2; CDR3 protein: CASSLTGTGYGYTF; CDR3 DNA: TGCGCCAGCAGCTTGACCGGGACAGGGTATGGCTACACCTTC
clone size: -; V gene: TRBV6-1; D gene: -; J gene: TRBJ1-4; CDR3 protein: CTSRVGQYEKLFF; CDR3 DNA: TGTACCAGCAGGGTCGGACAGTATGAAAAACTGTTTTTT
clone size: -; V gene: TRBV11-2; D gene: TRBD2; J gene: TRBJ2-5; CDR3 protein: CASSSLASGVGTQYF; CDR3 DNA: TGTGCCAGCAGCTCACTAGCGTCGGGGGTAGGGACCCAGTACTTC
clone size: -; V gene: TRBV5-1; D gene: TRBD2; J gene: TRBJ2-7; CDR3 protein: CASSKDGLAGVSYEQYF; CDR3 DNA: TGCGCCAGCAGCAAGGACGGACTAGCGGGAGTCTCCTACGAGCAGTACTTC
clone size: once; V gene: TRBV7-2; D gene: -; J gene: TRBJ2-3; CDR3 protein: CASSLSERETGTDTQYF; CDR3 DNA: TGTGCCAGCAGTCTATCAGAACGGGAGACGGGGACAGATACGCAGTATTTT
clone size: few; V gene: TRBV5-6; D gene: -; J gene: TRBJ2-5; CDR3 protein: CASSLVSQETQYF; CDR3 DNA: TGTGCCAGCAGCTTGGTATCCCAAGAGACCCAGTACTTC
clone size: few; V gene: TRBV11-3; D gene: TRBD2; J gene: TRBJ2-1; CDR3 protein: CASSPRTSGAYNEQFF; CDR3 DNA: TGTGCCAGCAGCCCCCGGACTAGCGGGGCTTACAATGAGCAGTTCTTC
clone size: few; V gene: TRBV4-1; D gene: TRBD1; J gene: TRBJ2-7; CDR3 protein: CASSQSGTGAYEQYF; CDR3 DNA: TGCGCCAGCAGCCAGTCCGGGACAGGGGCCTACGAGCAGTACTTC
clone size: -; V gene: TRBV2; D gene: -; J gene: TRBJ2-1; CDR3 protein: CASGEVFHNEQFF; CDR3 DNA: TGTGCCAGCGGGGAAGTATTCCACAATGAGCAGTTCTTC
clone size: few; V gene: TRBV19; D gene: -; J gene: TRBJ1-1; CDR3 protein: CAAGGTEAFF; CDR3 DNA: TGTGCGGCGGGAGGGACTGAAGCTTTCTTT
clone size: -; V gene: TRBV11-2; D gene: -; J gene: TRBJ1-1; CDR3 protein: CASSLDRGVEAFF; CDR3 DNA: TGTGCCAGCAGCTTAGATAGGGGCGTTGAAGCTTTCTTT
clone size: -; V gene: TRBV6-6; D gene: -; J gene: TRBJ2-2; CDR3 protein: CASTPAGNTGELFF; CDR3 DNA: TGTGCCAGCACCCCCGCGGGGAACACCGGGGAGCTGTTTTTT
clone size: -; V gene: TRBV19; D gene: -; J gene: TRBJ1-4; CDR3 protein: CASSMMLTEANEKLFF; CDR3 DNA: TGTGCCAGTAGTATGATGTTAACAGAAGCTAATGAAAAACTGTTTTTT
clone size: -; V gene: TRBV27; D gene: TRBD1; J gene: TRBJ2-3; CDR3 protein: CASSGTADTQYF; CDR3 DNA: TGTGCCAGCAGCGGGACAGCCGATACGCAGTATTTT